This T cell receptor beta chain comes out of a study of T cell responses to AZD1222 COVID-19 vaccine. TCRdb keeps only in-frame clones here, not all; method: immunoSEQ multiplex PCR. The sample lists over 110,000 clones; almost 95% were seen once. The CDR3 loop spans 16 amino acids. Germline assignment: CDR1 GTSNPN and CDR2 SVGIG (reference sequence). With 0 bases removed from V and 11 bases from J, the gap between germline ends came to 25 bases. The TCR originated in an adult who received the AZD1222 COVID-19 vaccine. Material: peripheral blood, obtained 28 days after the second AZD1222 dose. The chain has TRBV30 and TRBJ1-1; D is ambiguous. The CDR3 region has the DNA TGTGCCTGGAGTGTATTCGGAAACACCCGAACACTGAAGGCTTTCTTT. Protein product: CAWSVFGNTRTLKAFF. Full variable domain (rest looked up from reference TRBV30 and TRBJ1-1): SQTIHQWPATLVQPVGSPLSLECTVEGTSNPNLYWYRQAAGRGLQLLFYSVGIGQISSEVPQNLSASRPQDRQFILSSKKLLLSDSGFYLCAWSVFGNTRTLKAFFGQGTRLTVV.